These 11 T cell receptor beta chains originate from one sample sequenced in a study of blood T cell repertoires in COVID-19. Data came from immunoSEQ multiplex PCR; TCRdb stores just in-frame clones and leaves some out. The top ten clones hold 4.5% of a sample with 80,000 to 100,000 clones, nearly 90% of them seen once. Input material: peripheral blood. These receptors were collected from a man in his sixties or seventies with acute or convalescent COVID-19.

This clone was seen just once. The rearrangement joins TRBV7-3 to TRBJ2-2, with 8 nucleotides matching TRBD2. The V segment lost 5 bases and the J segment 5 bases; nucleotides outside the gene matches: 7. Germline lookup yields CDR1 SGHTA and CDR2 FQGTGA. This CDR3 has 15 residues. The CDR3 loop reads CASSPNGGVTGELFF. DNA of the CDR3: TGTGCCAGCAGCCCCAACGGGGGGGTGACCGGGGAGCTGTTTTTT.

Only one count was recorded for this clone. V and J are TRBV2 and TRBJ2-7, with D maybe TRBD1 (5 bases). The CDR3 contains 13 residues. The germline CDR1 and CDR2 sequences are SNHLY and FYNNEI. Deletions cut 4 bases from V and 2 bases from J, with 9 bases between. CDR3 bases: TGTGCCAGCAGTGGTGACAGAGCCTACGAGCAGTACTTC. This codes for CASSGDRAYEQYF.

The V call is TRBV7-9, the J call TRBJ1-5; 11 bases map to TRBD1. The CDR3 consists of 16 residues. The trim removed 6 bases at V and 5 bases at J, leaving 9 bases unmatched. Germline V gives CDR1 SEHNR, CDR2 FQNEAQ (reference sequence). The CDR3 region has the DNA TGTGCCAGCAGAGGACAGGGGGCCGGCGAGGATCAGCCCCAGCATTTT. Translating it yields CASRGQGAGEDQPQHF.

This clone came up once. The V and J genes are TRBV5-4 and TRBJ1-2, with D unresolved. V dropped 4 bases and J dropped 2 bases, with 12 bases sitting between them. CDR3 length: 14 residues. The germline gives CDR1 SGHNT, CDR2 YYREEE (reference sequence). The CDR3 bases are TGTGCCAGCAGCCAACAGCTGATAAACTATGGCTACACCTTC. Translated, it gives CASSQQLINYGYTF.

This chain connects TRBV2 to TRBJ2-1, with 13 nucleotides matching TRBD2. This CDR3 spans 15 amino acids. Germline trimming cut 5 bases from V and 7 bases from J; bases unmatched to any gene: 5. Germline CDR1 SNHLY, CDR2 FYNNEI. In nucleotides, the CDR3 is TGTGCCAGCAGTCAACTAGCGGGGGGGCTTAATGAGCAGTTCTTC. It specifies CASSQLAGGLNEQFF.

This chain joins TRBV6-5 and TRBJ1-4; 7 nucleotides agree with TRBD1. The CDR3 totals 16 residues. The germline V gene encodes CDR1 MNHEY and CDR2 SVGAGI. V was clipped by 4 bases and J by 8 bases; unmatched bases: 13. Here the CDR3 reads CASSLGARQGEEKLFF. The CDR3 DNA reads as TGTGCCAGCAGTTTAGGTGCTCGGCAGGGGGAAGAAAAACTGTTTTTT.

The chain recombines TRBV6-1 with TRBJ1-5; a possible D gene is TRBD1 (6 bases). Trimming shortened V by 5 bases and J by 7 bases, and 18 bases separated the two germline ends. This CDR3 spans 15 amino acids. Germline CDR1 is MNHNS and CDR2 is SASEGT. CDR3 bases: TGTGCCAGCAGTCCCGGGGGAGGGGGGCGGCAGCCCCAGCATTTT. It is translated as CASSPGGGGRQPQHF.

The V call is TRBV5-8, the J call TRBJ1-4, with 12 bases that match TRBD1. Germline V gives CDR1 SGHTS, CDR2 YDEGEE. J lost 2 bases, V lost 1 base, and 9 bases had no gene match. The CDR3 spans 19 residues. The CDR3 loop is CASSLLFGTGGNTNEKLFF. CDR3 sequence (DNA): TGTGCCAGCAGCTTGCTCTTCGGGACAGGGGGCAACACTAATGAAAAACTGTTTTTT.

The CDR3 nucleotides read TGTGCCAGCAGCACGGGACAGGGTCTGGACACTGAAGCTTTCTTT. It translates to CASSTGQGLDTEAFF. The chain uses TRBV7-3 and TRBJ1-1; 9 bases align to TRBD1. With V trimmed by 5 bases and J by 3 bases, 7 bases remained unmatched. The germline CDR1 and CDR2 sequences are SGHTA and FQGTGA. The CDR3 runs to 15 residues.

The chain combines TRBV6-4 with TRBJ1-6, with D tentatively TRBD1 (5 bases). The CDR3 is 13 residues long. Germline V gene data show CDR1 as MRHNA and CDR2 as SNTAGT. The V gene lost 5 bases and the J gene lost 5 bases, with 7 bases spanning the gap. In nucleotides, the CDR3 is TGTGCCAGCAGTTTGACAGATAATTCACCCCTCCACTTT. Translation: CASSLTDNSPLHF.

The rearrangement uses TRBV6-2 or TRBV6-3 and TRBJ2-3; D is uncertain. The CDR3 is made up of 15 amino acids. Germline V lookup: CDR1 MNHEY, CDR2 SVGEGT. V lost 6 bases and J lost 2, with 15 bases in between. For the CDR3, the DNA is TGTGCCAGCAGCGCAAGGAGCGTCATCACAGATACGCAGTATTTT. Amino acids: CASSARSVITDTQYF.